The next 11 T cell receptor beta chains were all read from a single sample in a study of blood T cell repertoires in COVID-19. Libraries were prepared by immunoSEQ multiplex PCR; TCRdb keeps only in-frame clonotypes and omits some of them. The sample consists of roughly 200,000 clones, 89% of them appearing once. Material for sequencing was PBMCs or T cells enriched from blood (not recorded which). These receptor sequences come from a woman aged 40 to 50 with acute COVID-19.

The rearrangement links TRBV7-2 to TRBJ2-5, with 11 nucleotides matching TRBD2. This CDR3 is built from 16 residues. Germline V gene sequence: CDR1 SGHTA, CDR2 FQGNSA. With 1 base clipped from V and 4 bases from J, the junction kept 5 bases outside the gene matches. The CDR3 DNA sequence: TGTGCCAGCAGCTTAGAGCTAGCGGGAGGAGGAGAGACCCAGTACTTC. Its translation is CASSLELAGGGETQYF.

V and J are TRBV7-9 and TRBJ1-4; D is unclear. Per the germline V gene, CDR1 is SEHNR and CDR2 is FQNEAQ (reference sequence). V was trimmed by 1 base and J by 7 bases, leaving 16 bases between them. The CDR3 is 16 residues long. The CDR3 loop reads CASSLGVDGGGEKLFF. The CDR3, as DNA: TGTGCCAGCAGCTTAGGGGTGGACGGAGGTGGTGAAAAACTGTTTTTT.

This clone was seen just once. Here the CDR3 DNA reads TGTGCCAGCCCGTCCCGGGACACCTCTGGAAACACCATATATTTT. Translated: CASPSRDTSGNTIYF. The gene calls are TRBV27 and TRBJ1-3; D might be TRBD1 (6 bases). The CDR3 loop spans 15 amino acids. V was clipped by 8 bases and J by 0 bases, with 14 bases between them. Looked up from germline, CDR1 is MNHEY and CDR2 is SMNVEV (reference sequence).

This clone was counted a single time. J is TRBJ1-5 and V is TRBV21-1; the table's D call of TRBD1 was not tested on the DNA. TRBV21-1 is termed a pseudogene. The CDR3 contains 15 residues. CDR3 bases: TGTGCCAGCAGTTCGGACAGGGGCCGCAATCAGCCCCAGCATTTT. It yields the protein CASSSDRGRNQPQHF.

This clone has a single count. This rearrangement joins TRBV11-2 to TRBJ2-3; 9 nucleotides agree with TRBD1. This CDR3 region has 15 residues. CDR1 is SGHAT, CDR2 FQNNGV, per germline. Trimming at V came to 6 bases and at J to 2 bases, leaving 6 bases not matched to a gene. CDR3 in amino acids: CASSSDRGYTDTQYF. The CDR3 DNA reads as TGTGCCAGCAGTTCGGACAGGGGATACACAGATACGCAGTATTTT.

In DNA, the CDR3 is TGCGCCAGCAGCCAACTAACAGGGGGCACTCGGAGCTCCTATAATTCACCCCTCCACTTT. Translation gives CASSQLTGGTRSSYNSPLHF. V gene TRBV4-1 combines with J gene TRBJ1-6; the match to TRBD1 covers 9 bases. There are 20 residues in the CDR3. Germline V CDR1 and CDR2: MGHRA, YSYEKL. Germline trimming cut 2 bases from V and 0 bases from J; bases unmatched to any gene: 11.

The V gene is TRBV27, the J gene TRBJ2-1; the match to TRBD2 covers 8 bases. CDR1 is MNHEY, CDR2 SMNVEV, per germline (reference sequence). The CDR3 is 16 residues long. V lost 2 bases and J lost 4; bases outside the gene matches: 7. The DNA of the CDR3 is TGTGCCAGCAGTTTAGGTCGGGGGGGTTTATACAATGAGCAGTTCTTC. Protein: CASSLGRGGLYNEQFF.

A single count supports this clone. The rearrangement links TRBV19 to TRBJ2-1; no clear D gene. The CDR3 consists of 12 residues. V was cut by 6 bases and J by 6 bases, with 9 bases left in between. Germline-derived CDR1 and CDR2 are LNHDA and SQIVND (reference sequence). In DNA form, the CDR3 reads TGTGCCAGTAGCCCTTCCGGCAATGAGCAGTTCTTC. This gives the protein CASSPSGNEQFF.

DNA of the CDR3: TGTGCCAGCAGCTTGGTCGTGAGACTATACAACGAGCAGTACTTC. As protein: CASSLVVRLYNEQYF. The chain recombines TRBV5-7 with TRBJ2-7; D is perhaps TRBD2 (5 bases). TRBV5-7 belongs to the ORF category, with a function that is uncertain. Trimming cost V 0 bases and J 5 bases, with 15 bases left between them. This CDR3 contains 15 residues.

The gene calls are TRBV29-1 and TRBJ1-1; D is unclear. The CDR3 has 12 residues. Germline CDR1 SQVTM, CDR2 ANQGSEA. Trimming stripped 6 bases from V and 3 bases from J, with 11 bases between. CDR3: CSVRVAYTEAFF. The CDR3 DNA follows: TGCAGCGTACGGGTCGCCTACACTGAAGCTTTCTTT.

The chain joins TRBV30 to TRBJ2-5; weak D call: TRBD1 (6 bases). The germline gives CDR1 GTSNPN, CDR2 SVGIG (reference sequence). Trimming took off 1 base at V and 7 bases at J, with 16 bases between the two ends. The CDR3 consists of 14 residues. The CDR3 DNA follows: TGTGCCTGGAGTGGGGGGACATTGGTTGCGACCCAGTACTTC. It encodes CAWSGGTLVATQYF.